This passage covers 18 T cell receptor beta chains from one sample sequenced in a study of blood T cell repertoires in COVID-19. Clones were read by immunoSEQ multiplex PCR, and TCRdb kept only the in-frame ones, dropping some. This table has under 300,000 clones, approximately 80% appearing once. Sequencing was done on a sample of peripheral blood. The receptors were sampled from a man aged 25 to 40 who had recovered from COVID-19.

This chain links TRBV9 with TRBJ2-2; 7 nucleotides agree with TRBD1. Trimming took 6 bases from V and 0 from J; bases not matched to a gene: 5. From germline, CDR1 is SGDLS and CDR2 YYNGEE. This CDR3 has 15 amino acids. This CDR3 reads CASTATGTNTGELFF. In DNA, the CDR3 is TGTGCCAGCACCGCGACAGGGACGAACACCGGGGAGCTGTTTTTT.

In this sample, this clone turned up once. Other DNA sequences in the sample encode the same CDR3. V gene TRBV5-1 combines with J gene TRBJ2-1; 12 nucleotides match TRBD2. Germline values: CDR1 SGHRS, CDR2 YFSETQ. J was trimmed by 1 base and V by 1 base; bases with no gene match: 6. The length of the CDR3 is 18 residues. The CDR3 spells CASSLLAGGPLSYNEQFF. In nucleotides, the CDR3 is TGCGCCAGCAGCTTGCTAGCGGGGGGGCCTCTATCCTACAATGAGCAGTTCTTC.

CDR3 bases: TGTGCCAGCAGCCAAGACAGGGGAAGCGTCGGCTACACCTTC. This gives the protein CASSQDRGSVGYTF. The chain has TRBV4-2 and TRBJ1-2; a possible D gene is TRBD1 (6 bases). The ends were cut back, 0 bases at V and 8 bases at J, with 13 bases in the middle. CDR1 is LGHNA, CDR2 YNFKEQ, per germline. This CDR3 contains 14 residues.

The table lists this clone with a count of one. The chain carries TRBV7-9 and TRBJ2-5; possibly TRBD1 for D (6 bases). The germline V and J ends were trimmed by 5 bases and 1 base, with 14 bases remaining between them. In germline, CDR1 is SEHNR, CDR2 FQNEAQ (reference sequence). The CDR3 is 15 residues long. CDR3 region: CASSPTLDSQETQYF. CDR3 in DNA: TGTGCCAGCAGCCCTACTTTGGACAGCCAAGAGACCCAGTACTTC.

This clone has just one count. The V call is TRBV4-1, the J call TRBJ1-6, with unresolved D. V was clipped by 0 bases and J by 9 bases, with 18 bases between them. This CDR3 comprises 17 residues. In germline, CDR1 is MGHRA, CDR2 YSYEKL. The CDR3 sequence is CASSQDLRARGVSPLHF. The CDR3 DNA sequence: TGCGCCAGCAGCCAAGACTTGAGGGCCCGCGGGGTTTCACCCCTCCACTTT.

The chain combines TRBV6-4 with TRBJ2-3; TRBD1 matches 8 bases. The V gene end was trimmed by 3 bases and the J gene end by 2 bases; junction bases not matched to a gene: 1. This CDR3 has 14 amino acids. The germline gives CDR1 MRHNA, CDR2 SNTAGT. The CDR3 region is CASSEGQATDTQYF. The DNA for the CDR3 is TGTGCCAGCAGTGAGGGACAGGCCACAGATACGCAGTATTTT.

J is TRBJ1-1 and V is TRBV5-1; 7 bases are shared with TRBD1. V dropped 7 bases and J dropped 1; count of bases not matched to a gene: 7. Germline CDR1 is SGHRS and CDR2 is YFSETQ. The CDR3 is 14 residues long. The CDR3 coding sequence is TGCGCCAGCCAAAGAGGGGGCCAGAACACTGAAGCTTTCTTT. Translating it yields CASQRGGQNTEAFF.

The CDR3 DNA reads as TGTGCCAGCAGCTTAGAGGCGAGGGGCTACACCTTC. Translation gives CASSLEARGYTF. V gene TRBV7-9 combines with J gene TRBJ1-2; unclear D gene. CDR3 length: 12 amino acids. The V end was cut by 1 base, the J end by 8 bases, with 8 bases between. Germline-derived CDR1 and CDR2 are SEHNR and FQNEAQ (reference sequence).

This clone appeared a single time. The chain links TRBV6-1 to TRBJ1-6; 7 bases are shared with TRBD1. CDR1 MNHNS and CDR2 SASEGT come from the germline V gene. This CDR3 region has 14 residues. The ends lost 2 bases at V and 14 bases at J; junction bases unmatched: 9. This CDR3 reads CASSETTGDRTLHF. Written as DNA, the CDR3 is TGTGCCAGCAGTGAAACAACAGGGGATCGCACCCTCCACTTT.

This clone was observed a few times. The chain carries TRBV5-1 and TRBJ1-2; TRBD1 aligns across 9 bases. Germline loops: CDR1 SGHRS, CDR2 YFSETQ. V shed 4 bases, J shed 3 bases, and the junction held 7 bases outside the gene matches. There are 15 residues in the CDR3. Written as DNA, the CDR3 is TGCGCCAGCAGCCCGGACAGGGGCATAGACTATGGCTACACCTTC. Protein product: CASSPDRGIDYGYTF.

The genes are TRBV5-1 and TRBJ2-3; 7 bases map to TRBD2. Trimming cost V 0 bases and J 8 bases; bases outside gene matches: 6. The length of the CDR3 is 14 residues. CDR1 SGHRS and CDR2 YFSETQ come from the germline V gene. The CDR3 spells CASSLGAGEATQYF. The CDR3 DNA follows: TGCGCCAGCAGCTTGGGGGCGGGGGAAGCTACGCAGTATTTT.

The table lists this clone with a few counts. The rearrangement joins TRBV24-1 to TRBJ2-1; D ambiguous. Trimming stripped 3 bases from V and 7 bases from J, with 18 bases between. Germline V CDR1 and CDR2: KGHDR, SFDVKD. This CDR3 contains 16 residues. The CDR3 bases are TGTGCCACCAGTGATCCGGCGAGCCCCCGGCGGAATGAGCAGTTCTTC. Residues: CATSDPASPRRNEQFF.

The chain is built from TRBV28 and TRBJ2-7, with D uncertain. Trimming stripped 5 bases from V and 2 bases from J, with 16 bases between. Looked up from germline, CDR1 is MDHEN and CDR2 is SYDVKM. This CDR3 contains 15 residues. CDR3 region: CASSPSQVKTYEQYV. The DNA for the CDR3 is TGTGCCAGCAGTCCGTCCCAGGTAAAAACCTACGAGCAGTACGTC.

This chain uses TRBV12-3 or TRBV12-4 with TRBJ1-5; D is unresolved. The V and J ends lost 5 bases and 3 bases respectively, with 5 bases between them. The CDR3 totals 12 residues. The CDR3 loop reads CASSPTNQPQHF. The CDR3 DNA follows: TGTGCCAGCAGTCCTACCAATCAGCCCCAGCATTTT.

The CDR3 coding sequence is TGTGCCAGCAGGGAGTTGACTAGCGGCACAGATACGCAGTATTTT. This gives the protein CASRELTSGTDTQYF. The chain combines TRBV2 with TRBJ2-3, with 8 bases aligning to TRBD2. The CDR3 is 15 residues long. Trimming at V came to 6 bases and at J to 1 base, leaving 6 bases not matched to a gene. Germline assignment: CDR1 SNHLY and CDR2 FYNNEI. Variable domain in full (rest from reference TRBV2 and TRBJ2-3): EPEVTQTPSHQVTQMGQEVILRCVPISNHLYFYWYRQILGQKVEFLVSFYNNEISEKSEIFDDQFSVERPDGSNFTLKIRSTKLEDSAMYFCASRELTSGTDTQYFGPGTRLTVL.

J is TRBJ1-2 and V is TRBV6-5; D is undetermined. Germline V CDR1 and CDR2: MNHEY, SVGAGI. CDR3 length: 11 residues. Trimming cost V 6 bases and J 4 bases, with 6 bases left between them. The CDR3 sequence is CASRRSYGYTF. Here the CDR3 DNA reads TGTGCCAGCAGGAGAAGCTATGGCTACACCTTC.

CDR3 sequence reads: CASTPIWQVATSEETQYF. CDR3 DNA: TGTGCCAGCACCCCGATCTGGCAGGTCGCCACCTCAGAGGAGACCCAGTACTTC. V and J are TRBV7-9 and TRBJ2-5; D ambiguous. CDR3 size: 18 residues. V gave up 7 bases and J gave up 5 bases, with 29 bases separating them. Germline values: CDR1 SEHNR, CDR2 FQNEAQ (reference sequence).

The chain carries TRBV4-1 and TRBJ2-5; the match to TRBD2 covers 12 bases. Trimming took 4 bases from V and 4 from J; bases not matched to a gene: 16. CDR1 is MGHRA, CDR2 YSYEKL, per germline. This CDR3 is built from 19 residues. The CDR3 loop is CASSPLVGLAGTFLETQYF. CDR3 coding DNA: TGCGCCAGCAGCCCTCTCGTCGGACTAGCGGGGACCTTTTTAGAGACCCAGTACTTC.